This T cell receptor (beta chain) came from a study of CD8 T cells in ankylosing spondylitis. Generation of TCR beta libraries employed quantitative 5'-RACE incorporating molecular barcodes. MiXCR, applied by TCRdb to the 5' RACE reads, yields one record per CDR3 protein. The table has approximately 250,000 distinct CDR3 sequences, over 7% seen once. Of note for this clonotype: As yet, its antigen is unknown.

Notes on the study in general: Reportedly, disease-linked clones are significantly enriched in ankylosing spondylitis patients' matched synovial fluid.

V was pared by 1 base and J by 1 base, with 7 bases between. Germline V gives CDR1 DFQATT, CDR2 SNEGSKA (reference sequence). The CDR3 has 14 residues. The chain uses TRBV20-1 and TRBJ2-2; no clear D. What was sequenced was blood, either unsorted or a sorted T cell fraction (not recorded which). The clonotype comes from a female donor with ankylosing spondylitis or in good health (not recorded which). The chain's CDR3 is CSARVPGNTGELFF. The CDR3 DNA reads TGCAGTGCTAGAGTACCAGGGAACACCGGGGAGCTGTTTTTT.